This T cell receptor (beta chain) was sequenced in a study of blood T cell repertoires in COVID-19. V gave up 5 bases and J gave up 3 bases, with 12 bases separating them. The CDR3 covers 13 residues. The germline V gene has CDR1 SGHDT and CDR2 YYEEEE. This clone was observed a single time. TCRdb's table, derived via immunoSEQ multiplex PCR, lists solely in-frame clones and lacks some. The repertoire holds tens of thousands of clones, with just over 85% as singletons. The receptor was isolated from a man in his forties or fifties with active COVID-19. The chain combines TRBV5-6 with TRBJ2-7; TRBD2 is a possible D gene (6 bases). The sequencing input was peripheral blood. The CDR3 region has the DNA TGTGCCAGCAGGTCTCGGGACTTCTACGAGCAGTACTTC. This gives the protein CASRSRDFYEQYF.